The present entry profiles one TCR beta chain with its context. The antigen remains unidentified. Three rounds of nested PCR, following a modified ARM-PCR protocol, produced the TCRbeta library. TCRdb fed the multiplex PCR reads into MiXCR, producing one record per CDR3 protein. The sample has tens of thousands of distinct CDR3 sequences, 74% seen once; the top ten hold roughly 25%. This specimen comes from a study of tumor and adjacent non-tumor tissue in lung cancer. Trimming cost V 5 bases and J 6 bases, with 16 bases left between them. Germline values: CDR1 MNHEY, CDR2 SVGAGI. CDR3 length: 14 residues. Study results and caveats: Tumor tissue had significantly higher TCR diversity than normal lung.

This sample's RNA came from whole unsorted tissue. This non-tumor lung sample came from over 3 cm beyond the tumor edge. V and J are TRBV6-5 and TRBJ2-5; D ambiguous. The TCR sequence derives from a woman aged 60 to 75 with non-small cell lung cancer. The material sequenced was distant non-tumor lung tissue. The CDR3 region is CASSRARSQKTQYF. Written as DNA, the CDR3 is TGTGCCAGCAGTCGGGCAAGGAGTCAAAAGACCCAGTACTTC.